This T cell receptor beta chain was observed in a study of shared clonotypes between healthy human individuals. This clone was seen more than once but under ten times. What it binds is unknown. Nashville, Tennessee was home to all donors, each a Caucasian adult. Sequencing used immunoSEQ multiplex PCR; TCRdb keeps in-frame clones, though not all of them. The table lists roughly 1 million clones, roughly 80% of them singletons. The CDR3 is 13 residues long. Notes on the study in general: Approximately 4.6% of naive CD4 clonotypes were shared across several donors. Non-shared clonotypes had lower generation probabilities than those shared by all four donors. The researchers took only blood, and tissue repertoires probably look different.

Sequencing used memory CD4+ T cells sorted from blood. Regarding subset: CD45RA-negative fraction. The gene calls are TRBV21-1 and TRBJ1-2; TRBD1, the table's D call, was not compared with the DNA. TRBV21-1 is a listed pseudogene. The sequence was obtained from a man in his late teens or twenties in good health. CDR3 residues: CASSPDRDEGYTF. The CDR3 bases are TGTGCCAGCAGCCCCGACAGGGACGAGGGCTACACCTTC.